Below, 2 T cell receptor beta chains from the same sample are listed, as sequenced in a study of T cell repertoires in cytomegalovirus infection. TCRdb processed the reads anew with MiXCR; each CDR3 protein has one entry. The table records 150,000 to 200,000 distinct CDR3 sequences, approximately 9.6% of them present only once. Sequencing used PBMCs. All receptors derive from a human donor in good health (CMV status not recorded). Some clones in this sample may be carry-over from other donors' samples.

The sample holds a few counts of this clonotype. V usage is TRBV20-1 and J usage is TRBJ2-1; D call uncertain. The CDR3 contains 11 residues. Trimming stripped 5 bases from V and 8 bases from J, with 10 bases between. Germline CDR1 is DFQATT and CDR2 is SNEGSKA (reference sequence). DNA for the CDR3: TGCAGTGCTTCGGACCGCTATGAGCAGTTCTTC. It encodes CSASDRYEQFF.

This chain connects TRBV6-5 to TRBJ1-2, with TRBD1 identical over 12 bases. J gave up 9 bases and V 6 bases, and 14 bases lay outside the gene matches. CDR1 MNHEY and CDR2 SVGAGI come from the germline V gene. This CDR3 spans 16 amino acids. This chain's CDR3 is CASSTGTGGLIRSYTF. The DNA for the CDR3 is TGTGCCAGCAGCACCGGGACAGGGGGCCTCATTCGCAGCTACACCTTC.